The 14 T cell receptor beta chains below were found in one sample sequenced in a study of shared clonotypes between healthy human individuals. CD8 cells regarded as naive lacked CD45RO, were positively chosen for CCR7, and omitted terminally differentiated effector memory CD45RA+ cells. Some clones are missing from TCRdb's copy, which holds only in-frame ones; the method was immunoSEQ multiplex PCR. The sample lists about 2.1 million clones, 93% seen once, with around 1.7% in the top ten. What was sequenced was naive CD8+ T cells from PBMCs. The receptors were sampled from a young man in good health. Some clones in this sample may be carry-over from other donors' samples.

This clone has a single count. This chain uses TRBV16 with TRBJ1-1; 8 bases align to TRBD1. CDR1 is KGHSY, CDR2 FQNENV, per germline. Losses at the gene ends were 3 bases for V and 1 base for J; bases not matched to a gene: 4. The CDR3 loop spans 15 amino acids. CDR3 DNA: TGTGCCAGCAGCCATTCCGGGACAGGGAACACTGAAGCTTTCTTT. Encoded protein: CASSHSGTGNTEAFF.

The V call is TRBV2, the J call TRBJ1-2, with TRBD1 matching over 9 bases. The germline gives CDR1 SNHLY, CDR2 FYNNEI. The CDR3 has 13 amino acids. V shed 6 bases, J shed 8 bases, and the junction held 7 bases outside the gene matches. The CDR3 coding sequence is TGTGCCAGCAGGGGACAGGGTAGGGGAGGCTACACCTTC. Amino acid sequence: CASRGQGRGGYTF.

The gene calls are TRBV11-1 and TRBJ2-1; 11 bases are shared with TRBD2. V shed 5 bases and J 4 bases; nucleotides not matched to a gene: 4. The V gene's germline CDR1 is SGHAT and CDR2 FQDESV (reference sequence). This CDR3 spans 15 amino acids. CDR3 nucleotides: TGTGCCAGCAGCCCCGGGACTAGCGGTTACAATGAGCAGTTCTTC. Its translation: CASSPGTSGYNEQFF.

V and J are TRBV28 and TRBJ2-1; possibly TRBD2 for D (6 bases). Trimming removed 10 bases from V and 0 bases from J, with 16 bases in between. Germline loops: CDR1 MDHEN, CDR2 SYDVKM. CDR3 length equals 15 residues. The CDR3 region has the DNA TGTGCCACGGGGGAACGAGGTTCCTCCTACAATGAGCAGTTCTTC. Protein sequence: CATGERGSSYNEQFF. The whole variable domain, filled in from reference TRBV28 and TRBJ2-1, reads DVKVTQSSRYLVKRTGEKVFLECVQDMDHENMFWYRQDPGLGLRLIYFSYDVKMKEKGDIPEGYSVSREKKERFSLILESASTNQTSMYLCATGERGSSYNEQFFGPGTRLTVL.

J is TRBJ1-1 and V is TRBV11-1; 8 nucleotides align to TRBD1. V shed 6 bases and J 7 bases; nucleotides not matched to a gene: 7. The CDR3 covers 13 residues. Germline V gene lookup returns CDR1 SGHAT and CDR2 FQDESV (reference sequence). The DNA for the CDR3 is TGTGCCAGCAGTACAGGGGGATCGTTTGAAGCTTTCTTT. Its translation: CASSTGGSFEAFF.

The rearrangement links TRBV29-1 to TRBJ2-7; D remains ambiguous. There are 11 residues in the CDR3. V was clipped by 3 bases and J by 6 bases, with 9 bases between them. Germline CDR1 is SQVTM and CDR2 is ANQGSEA. CDR3 sequence (DNA): TGCAGCGTTGAGCTTGGCGGCGAGCAGTACTTC. Amino acids: CSVELGGEQYF.

The chain employs TRBV27 and TRBJ1-2, with D uncertain. This CDR3 is built from 15 residues. V was cut by 2 bases and J by 5 bases, with 15 bases left in between. The germline CDR1 and CDR2 sequences are MNHEY and SMNVEV (reference sequence). The CDR3 sequence: CASSLRGPDSYGYTF. CDR3 in DNA: TGTGCCAGCAGTTTAAGAGGGCCAGACTCTTATGGCTACACCTTC.

The chain carries TRBV4-1 and TRBJ1-2, with D perhaps matching TRBD1 (6 bases). V was cut by 5 bases and J by 0 bases, with 13 bases left in between. The CDR3 consists of 15 residues. The germline CDR1 and CDR2 sequences are MGHRA and YSYEKL. The CDR3 nucleotides are TGCGCCAGCAGCGACCCCAGGGGCCCTAACTATGGCTACACCTTC. Translated, it gives CASSDPRGPNYGYTF.

The gene calls are TRBV7-9 and TRBJ2-3, with D possibly being TRBD1 or TRBD2 (5 bases each). The CDR3 runs to 14 residues. The germline gives CDR1 SEHNR, CDR2 FQNEAQ (reference sequence). Trimming took off 4 bases at V and 12 bases at J, with 20 bases between the two ends. The CDR3 DNA reads as TGTGCCAGCAGCTCCACAGGATCCCTAGCACCACAGTATTTT. It codes for CASSSTGSLAPQYF.

CDR3 DNA sequence: TGCGCCAGCAGTGAGCCCCAGTCGGGGGGGGGAGCTAACTATGGCTACACCTTC. It codes for CASSEPQSGGGANYGYTF. This sequence joins TRBV10-2 and TRBJ1-2; D may be TRBD1 (5 bases). Per the germline V gene, CDR1 is WSHSY and CDR2 is SAAADI. V was cut by 2 bases and J by 0 bases, with 19 bases left in between. CDR3 length equals 18 residues.

Concerning this clone: The same CDR3 can be traced to other DNA sequences in this sample. V is TRBV28 and J is TRBJ2-7, with TRBD2 as a possible D gene (5 bases). This CDR3 has 13 amino acids. The germline V gene has CDR1 MDHEN and CDR2 SYDVKM. V was pared by 6 bases and J by 3 bases, with 12 bases between. The CDR3 region is CASSPGESYEQYF. CDR3 DNA: TGTGCCAGCAGCCCTGGGGAGAGCTACGAGCAGTACTTC.

The rearrangement uses TRBV11-1 and TRBJ2-1; D is tentatively TRBD1 or TRBD2 (5 bases each). Germline assignment: CDR1 SGHAT and CDR2 FQDESV (reference sequence). The V and J ends lost 1 base and 3 bases respectively, with 13 bases between them. This CDR3 comprises 16 residues. The CDR3 is CASSLVGERYYNEQFF. DNA for the CDR3: TGTGCCAGCAGCTTAGTGGGGGAGAGGTACTACAATGAGCAGTTCTTC.

The chain employs TRBV15 and TRBJ2-5, with 8 bases aligning to TRBD2. Germline V gives CDR1 LNHNV, CDR2 YYDKDF (reference sequence). The CDR3 runs to 14 residues. V gave up 0 bases and J gave up 7 bases; unmatched junction bases: 4. CDR3: CATSRDRGGPTQYF. In DNA form, the CDR3 reads TGTGCCACCAGCAGAGATCGGGGGGGCCCGACCCAGTACTTC.

Notes on this clone: Other nucleotide sequences from this sample produce the same CDR3. The rearrangement uses TRBV28 and TRBJ2-7; D tentatively reads TRBD1 or TRBD2 (5 bases each). The CDR3 has 15 residues. Germline values: CDR1 MDHEN, CDR2 SYDVKM. Trimming removed 2 bases at V and 1 base at J, with 12 bases between. The CDR3 DNA sequence: TGTGCCAGCAGTTTAGGGGCTGGAGGATCCTACGAGCAGTACTTC. Translated, it gives CASSLGAGGSYEQYF.